Each of the 6 T cell receptor beta chains below was sequenced from the same sample in a study of blood T cells in healthy people across ages. Alongside a J-beta primer mix, a sample-barcoded 5' primer served in a second PCR lasting about 7 to 11 cycles. MiXCR, applied by TCRdb to the 5' RACE reads, yields one record per CDR3 protein. The sample carries 1,500,000 or so distinct CDR3 sequences, 35% to 45% recorded once. The sample consisted of blood. The receptors were sampled from a woman aged 18-35 years in good health.

The V gene is TRBV21-1, the J gene TRBJ2-5; the table's D call, TRBD2, has no DNA check behind it. Matching the DNA end better, TRBJ2-7 makes the J call doubtful. TRBV21-1 is given as a pseudogene. The CDR3 loop spans 13 amino acids. The CDR3 region has the DNA TGTGCACCGAGTTCCTGGGTGGGGGACGAGCAGTACTTC. This encodes CAPSSWVGDEQYF.

This chain uses TRBV15 with TRBJ1-2; 8 bases are shared with TRBD1. The V gene's germline CDR1 is LNHNV and CDR2 YYDKDF (reference sequence). This CDR3 has 14 residues. After removal of 5 bases from V and 6 bases from J, the junction contained 8 bases not matched to a gene. The CDR3 spells CATSDFSTGDGYTF. CDR3 nucleotide sequence: TGTGCCACCAGCGACTTCTCGACAGGGGATGGCTACACCTTC.

In its sample, this clonotype was seen a few times. The rearrangement joins TRBV7-2 to TRBJ2-5; TRBD2 might be the D (5 bases). The germline V gene encodes CDR1 SGHTA and CDR2 FQGNSA. With 1 base removed from V and 4 bases from J, the gap between germline ends came to 13 bases. The CDR3 sequence is 15 residues long. CDR3 residues: CASSLVRGLGETQYF. The DNA for the CDR3 is TGTGCCAGCAGCTTAGTCCGGGGATTGGGAGAGACCCAGTACTTC.

The J gene is TRBJ1-6, the V gene TRBV3-1; 8 bases line up with TRBD1. Per germline, CDR1 LGHDT and CDR2 YNNKEL (reference sequence). There are 14 residues in the CDR3. The J segment lost 6 bases and the V segment lost 6 bases, leaving 4 bases of the junction unmatched. CDR3 amino acids: CASSRGQVNSPLHF. CDR3 DNA: TGTGCCAGCAGTAGGGGACAGGTTAATTCACCCCTCCACTTT.

The CDR3 spells CASSPSGGAAEQFF. The CDR3 bases are TGTGCCAGCAGCCCGTCGGGGGGGGCGGCTGAGCAGTTCTTC. The chain recombines TRBV7-2 with TRBJ2-1; 8 bases match TRBD2. J lost 9 bases, V lost 5 bases, and 9 bases had no gene match. The CDR3 consists of 14 residues. Germline-derived CDR1 and CDR2 are SGHTA and FQGNSA.

The chain combines TRBV7-2 with TRBJ2-1, with 11 positions matching TRBD2. The CDR3 extends over 14 amino acids. Germline CDR1 SGHTA, CDR2 FQGNSA. V trimming: 5 bases; J trimming: 9 bases; junction bases outside the gene matches: 6. For the CDR3, the DNA is TGTGCCAGCAGCGTCTTACTAGCGGGGGCTGAGCAGTTCTTC. This gives the protein CASSVLLAGAEQFF.